This T cell receptor (beta chain) was sequenced for a study of cytotoxic CD8 clonotypes in ibrutinib-treated CLL. At the level of the study: Partial response occurred in around 24 patients and complete response in 2; at median around 5.5 years, roughly 15 remained remitted and roughly 12 progressed.

Sequencing used immunoSEQ multiplex PCR; TCRdb keeps in-frame clones, though not all of them. The sample contains more than 300,000 clones, 80% of which appear only once. Remarks on this clone: Its antigen remains unknown.

Germline CDR1 reads SQVTM; CDR2 reads ANQGSEA. This CDR3 has 14 amino acids. V trimming: 3 bases; J trimming: 5 bases; junction bases outside the gene matches: 4. General study points: Clonality climbed at ibrutinib response, then dropped toward baseline at progression.

The input for sequencing was PBMCs, taken before ibrutinib treatment. The TCR sequence derives from a human donor with chronic lymphocytic leukemia. This rearrangement joins TRBV29-1 to TRBJ2-1; 10 bases are shared with TRBD2. CDR3 amino acids: CSVDRLAGHNEQFF. The DNA of the CDR3 is TGCAGCGTTGATAGACTAGCGGGTCACAATGAGCAGTTCTTC.